The 19 T cell receptor beta chains in this list originate from one sample, sequenced in a study of blood T cells in healthy people across ages. The authors ran a second PCR of about 6 to 11 cycles using a sample-barcoded 5' primer and a J-beta primer mix. TCRdb analysed the 5' RACE reads with MiXCR anew, one entry per CDR3 protein. The table records 1.5 million to 2 million distinct CDR3 sequences, about 31% of them present only once. Source material: blood. These receptors all stem from a woman aged 25 to 45 in good health.

This chain connects TRBV7-9 to TRBJ1-1; D is perhaps TRBD1 (5 bases). The V end was cut by 6 bases, the J end by 1 base, with 15 bases between. This CDR3 contains 15 residues. Germline assignment: CDR1 SEHNR and CDR2 FQNEAQ (reference sequence). The CDR3 protein is CASSLSGSGNTEAFF. CDR3 bases: TGTGCCAGCAGTCTGTCAGGGTCAGGGAACACTGAAGCTTTCTTT. Complete variable domain (other parts from reference TRBV7-9 and TRBJ1-1): DTGVSQNPRHKITKRGQNVTFRCDPISEHNRLYWYRQTLGQGPEFLTYFQNEAQLEKSRLLSDRFSAERPKGSFSTLEIQRTEQGDSAMYLCASSLSGSGNTEAFFGQGTRLTVV.

This rearrangement joins TRBV5-4 to TRBJ1-1; weak D call: TRBD1 (5 bases). Trimming took 0 bases from V and 6 from J, leaving 9 bases between them. The V gene's germline CDR1 is SGHNT and CDR2 YYREEE (reference sequence). The CDR3 extends over 13 amino acids. Written as DNA, the CDR3 is TGTGCCAGCAGCTTGGCAGGGCCGTCTGAAGCTTTCTTT. Translation gives CASSLAGPSEAFF.

The chain employs TRBV5-1 and TRBJ2-3, with D unclear. V gave up 7 bases and J gave up 2 bases, with 20 bases separating them. The CDR3 is 16 residues long. Germline V gives CDR1 SGHRS, CDR2 YFSETQ. The DNA for the CDR3 is TGCGCCAGCTGCAGGTTAATCAACACAAACACAGATACGCAGTATTTT. Translation: CASCRLINTNTDTQYF.

This clonotype has just a few counts. The chain combines TRBV28 with TRBJ1-2; TRBD1 aligns across 8 bases. This CDR3 spans 13 amino acids. CDR1 is MDHEN, CDR2 SYDVKM, per germline. With V trimmed by 10 bases and J by 5 bases, 9 bases remained unmatched. This CDR3 is CATKTGEGYGYTF. The CDR3 bases are TGTGCCACGAAGACAGGGGAGGGGTATGGCTACACCTTC.

V and J are TRBV6-1 and TRBJ1-1; the D is unclear. Trimming took off 7 bases at V and 4 bases at J, with 13 bases between the two ends. From germline, CDR1 is MNHNS and CDR2 SASEGT. The CDR3 spans 13 residues. CDR3 in DNA: TGTGCCAGCACCGGACGGCTGGGCACTGAAGCTTTCTTT. Residues: CASTGRLGTEAFF.

The chain combines TRBV20-1 with TRBJ1-4; 7 bases fit TRBD1. Germline CDR1 is DFQATT and CDR2 is SNEGSKA (reference sequence). This CDR3 region has 15 residues. CDR3 residues: CRADSGTDFNEKLFF. CDR3 nucleotide sequence: TGCAGAGCCGATTCCGGGACAGATTTTAATGAAAAACTGTTTTTT.

Regarding this clonotype: An end of the junction differs from the germline gene, which may be a read error. V and J are TRBV24-1 and TRBJ2-1; possible D gene TRBD2, 6 bases. CDR1 and CDR2 (germline): KGHDR, SFDVKD. The CDR3 runs to 13 residues. The CDR3 sequence: CPTRGSSYNGQFF. CDR3 in DNA: TGCCCCACCCGGGGGTCTTCCTACAATGGGCAGTTCTTC.

The CDR3 here is CASGPSRGEQFF. CDR3 in DNA: TGTGCCAGCGGCCCCAGTAGAGGTGAGCAGTTCTTC. The chain uses TRBV3-1 and TRBJ2-1, with D unclear. Germline V gene data show CDR1 as LGHDT and CDR2 as YNNKEL (reference sequence). CDR3 length: 12 amino acids. V shed 8 bases and J shed 9 bases, with 14 bases lying between them.

This clonotype was recorded a few times. The chain recombines TRBV27 with TRBJ2-1; TRBD1 agrees at 8 bases. The CDR3 sequence is 13 residues long. The junction had 9 bases not matched to a gene; V was cut back by 10 bases and J by 7 bases. Germline loops: CDR1 MNHEY, CDR2 SMNVEV (reference sequence). In DNA form, the CDR3 reads TGTGCCACTTCAGGACAGGGCAGGAATGAGCAGTTCTTC. Its translation: CATSGQGRNEQFF.

The chain is built from TRBV11-2 and TRBJ2-3; no definite D call. With 4 bases removed from V and 4 bases from J, the gap between germline ends came to 18 bases. Germline V gives CDR1 SGHAT, CDR2 FQNNGV. This CDR3 spans 16 amino acids. In DNA, the CDR3 is TGTGCCAGCAGCTCCTTTGGCGACCTAGGCGCAGATACGCAGTATTTT. Translation: CASSSFGDLGADTQYF.

This clonotype was recorded only once. A much larger clone is a single base away; this may be a read error. The genes are TRBV6-5 and TRBJ2-3; no definite D call. The J call may be wrong; the DNA end is better matched by TRBJ1-5. CDR3 length equals 15 residues. The V gene's germline CDR1 is MNHEY and CDR2 SVGAGI. CDR3 nucleotide sequence: TGTGCCAGCAGTTCCTGGACTAGCGGCACAGATACGCAGCATTTT. Translated: CASSSWTSGTDTQHF.

DNA for the CDR3: TGCGCCAGCAGCCAAGATCATAAGGGGGAAGGGACCCAGTACTTC. This encodes CASSQDHKGEGTQYF. The chain links TRBV4-3 to TRBJ2-5, with a weak D call TRBD1 (6 bases). From germline, CDR1 is LGHNA and CDR2 YSLEER. Trimming took off 0 bases at V and 7 bases at J, with 15 bases between the two ends. The CDR3 consists of 15 residues.

This chain links TRBV7-3 with TRBJ2-3; D gene ambiguous. CDR3 length equals 15 residues. Germline CDR1 reads SGHTA; CDR2 reads FQGTGA. V was pared by 3 bases and J by 5 bases, with 15 bases between. In DNA form, the CDR3 reads TGTGCCAGCAGCTTGAGGTCCTCTGGCGGAGATACGCAGTATTTT. Translated, it gives CASSLRSSGGDTQYF.

There are many counts of this clonotype. This chain joins TRBV29-1 and TRBJ2-3; TRBD1 agrees at 7 bases. The junction had 8 bases not matched to a gene; V was cut back by 6 bases and J by 2 bases. Germline lookup yields CDR1 SQVTM and CDR2 ANQGSEA. The CDR3 is 14 residues long. The CDR3 DNA reads TGCAGCGTCGAACAGGGGACGCACACAGATACGCAGTATTTT. Translated, it gives CSVEQGTHTDTQYF.

This clonotype was picked up a small number of times. This rearrangement joins TRBV4-1 to TRBJ2-2; unclear D gene. Trimming shortened V by 3 bases and J by 4 bases, and 6 bases separated the two germline ends. The CDR3 covers 13 residues. Per the germline V gene, CDR1 is MGHRA and CDR2 is YSYEKL. The CDR3: CASSHIITGELFF. DNA of the CDR3: TGCGCCAGCAGCCATATAATCACCGGGGAGCTGTTTTTT.

V is TRBV7-9 and J is TRBJ2-1; 11 bases map to TRBD1. Germline-derived CDR1 and CDR2 are SEHNR and FQNEAQ (reference sequence). The junction had 2 bases not matched to a gene; V was cut back by 2 bases and J by 8 bases. The CDR3 covers 14 residues. The CDR3 loop is CASSLMGQGDEQFF. The CDR3 bases are TGTGCCAGCAGCTTAATGGGACAGGGGGATGAGCAGTTCTTC.

The table lists this clonotype with a few counts. The V and J genes are TRBV10-1 and TRBJ2-1, with 7 bases identical to TRBD2. With V trimmed by 6 bases and J by 4 bases, 9 bases remained unmatched. This CDR3 contains 15 residues. Germline CDR1 WNHNN, CDR2 SYGVQD (reference sequence). The CDR3 DNA sequence: TGCGCCAGCAGCCCCGCGGGGGTTGAATACAATGAGCAGTTCTTC. Encoded protein: CASSPAGVEYNEQFF.

The chain couples TRBV20-1 to TRBJ2-5; D remains ambiguous. The V and J ends lost 1 base and 2 bases respectively, with 8 bases between them. CDR3 length equals 13 residues. CDR1 and CDR2 from the germline V gene are DFQATT and SNEGSKA (reference sequence). The CDR3 nucleotides are TGCAGTGCTAGAGTAAGGAATCAAGAGACCCAGTACTTC. Translated: CSARVRNQETQYF.

This clonotype was recorded a few times. The CDR3 bases are TGTGCCAGCAGCGTAGGTGGCGGGGGTTGGACCGGGGAGCTGTTTTTT. Amino acid sequence: CASSVGGGGWTGELFF. This rearrangement joins TRBV9 to TRBJ2-2; 7 bases map to TRBD2. The germline V gene has CDR1 SGDLS and CDR2 YYNGEE. The V and J ends lost 0 bases and 5 bases, in that order; junction bases with no gene match: 7. This CDR3 has 16 residues.